Detailed here is one T cell receptor (beta chain). This sample stems from a study of CD8 T cells in Susac syndrome. The RNA, 0.5 to 1 ug, was put through reverse transcription using random hexamers. immunoSEQ multiplex PCR amplified TCR beta CDR3 across 54 Vbeta, 13 Jbeta. One entry per CDR3 protein, called by TCRdb with MiXCR from the immunoSEQ multiplex PCR reads. Counted here are 150,000 or so distinct CDR3 sequences, around 96% occurring once; the ten biggest clones make up 0.1% to 0.15%. Sequencing of TCR beta was performed on blood CD8+ T cells and on blood CD4+ T cells. The sample consisted of CD4+ T cells from PBMCs. This receptor was identified in a human donor with Susac syndrome.

CDR3 in DNA: TGTGCCAGCAGCTTAAAGCGGCACACGGGGGAGCAGTACTTC. Its protein is CASSLKRHTGEQYF. This chain links TRBV11-2 with TRBJ2-7; maybe TRBD2 (5 bases). The germline CDR1 and CDR2 sequences are SGHAT and FQNNGV. V was shortened by 2 bases and J by 7 bases, with 15 bases between the two germline ends. The CDR3 runs 14 residues.